These T cell receptor beta chains were read from a single sample in a study of neurological immune-mediated disorders. TCRdb used MiXCR to reprocess the 5' RACE reads, holding one entry per CDR3 protein. Counted here are 50,000 or so distinct CDR3 sequences, more than 20% occurring once; the ten biggest clones make up around a quarter. Sequenced material: PBMCs. The receptors were sampled from a woman in her 70s in good health. CDR3s include the opening cysteine and the closing phenylalanine or tryptophan. A D gene is named only where the DNA matches it firmly. Only part of the rows carry a size: once, few, many, or a class if the clone is expanded.

D	J	V	size	CDR3	DNA
.	TRBJ2-7	TRBV20-1	many	CSASHSGKVYEQYF	TGCAGTGCTAGTCATAGCGGCAAGGTATACGAGCAGTACTTC
.	TRBJ2-4	TRBV12-3/TRBV12-4	.	CASSRDRNIQYF	TGTGCCAGCAGTCGAGACAGAAACATTCAGTACTTC
.	TRBJ1-3	TRBV7-9	many	CASSPNTDTIYF	TGTGCCAGCAGCCCAAACACGGACACCATATATTTT
.	TRBJ2-3	TRBV7-2	many	CASSLTGGASTDTQYF	TGTGCCAGCAGCTTAACCGGCGGGGCTAGCACAGATACGCAGTATTTT
TRBD2	TRBJ2-3	TRBV6-6	many	CASRPTSGSLDTQYF	TGTGCCAGCAGACCGACTAGCGGGAGTTTGGATACGCAGTATTTT
TRBD2	TRBJ2-5	TRBV5-1	few	CASSLSSSSGGETQYF	TGCGCCAGCAGCCTGTCCTCCTCTAGCGGGGGAGAGACCCAGTACTTC
.	TRBJ2-5	TRBV7-9	many	CASSTSGTMEPQETQYF	TGTGCCAGCAGCACATCCGGGACAATGGAGCCGCAAGAGACCCAGTACTTC
TRBD1	TRBJ1-1	TRBV29-1	many	CSVDSGQVLNTEAFF	TGCAGCGTTGATTCCGGACAGGTTCTTAACACTGAAGCTTTCTTT
.	TRBJ2-5	TRBV7-3	.	CASSSLGLEQETQYF	TGTGCCAGCAGCTCACTCGGACTGGAGCAAGAGACCCAGTACTTC
TRBD1	TRBJ2-3	TRBV20-1	few	CSAREGTGSPDTQYF	TGCAGTGCTAGAGAGGGGACAGGGTCCCCAGATACGCAGTATTTT
TRBD2	TRBJ2-7	TRBV27	many	CASSYSGRYEQYF	TGTGCCAGCAGTTATAGCGGGAGGTACGAGCAGTACTTC
.	TRBJ2-3	TRBV5-1	many	CASSFEDPSTDTQYF	TGCGCCAGCAGCTTTGAGGACCCCAGCACAGATACGCAGTATTTT
.	TRBJ2-1	TRBV29-1	many	CSVEGTRLLEEQFF	TGCAGCGTTGAAGGGACTCGACTACTTGAAGAGCAGTTCTTC
.	TRBJ2-1	TRBV5-5	few	CASSLGQSSYNEQFF	TGTGCCAGCAGCTTGGGGCAGAGCTCCTACAATGAGCAGTTCTTC
TRBD2	TRBJ2-3	TRBV2	few	CASRSHLAGLRTDTQYF	TGTGCCAGCAGGTCCCATTTAGCGGGCCTACGCACAGATACGCAGTATTTT
TRBD2	TRBJ2-7	TRBV10-3	.	CAISLAGGFYEQYF	TGTGCCATCAGCCTAGCGGGGGGGTTTTACGAGCAGTACTTC
.	TRBJ2-3	TRBV20-1	few	CSGARWSTDTQYF	TGCAGTGGGGCTAGATGGAGCACAGATACGCAGTATTTT
TRBD1	TRBJ1-1	TRBV3-1	many	CASSQGGQGNTEAFF	TGTGCCAGCAGCCAAGGGGGACAGGGAAACACTGAAGCTTTCTTT
TRBD2	TRBJ2-5	TRBV5-1	.	CASSRGSASGGTLQETQYF	TGCGCCAGCAGCAGAGGCTCCGCTAGCGGGGGGACCCTCCAAGAGACCCAGTACTTC
.	TRBJ1-6	TRBV28	many	CASSLRGRPNSPLHF	TGTGCCAGCAGTTTACGGGGACGGCCTAATTCACCCCTCCACTTT
.	TRBJ2-7	TRBV6-6	.	CASSPIGQYEQYF	TGTGCCAGCAGCCCCATCGGGCAGTACGAGCAGTACTTC
TRBD1	TRBJ2-7	TRBV5-1	.	CASSLVETGGDEQYF	TGCGCCAGCAGCTTGGTGGAGACAGGGGGCGACGAGCAGTACTTC
TRBD1	TRBJ1-2	TRBV5-1	many	CASSLGRTGGDGGYTF	TGCGCCAGCAGCTTGGGTAGGACAGGGGGCGACGGCGGCTACACCTTC
TRBD2	TRBJ2-7	TRBV20-1	many	CSARWTSGSDEQYF	TGCAGTGCTAGATGGACTAGCGGGAGCGACGAGCAGTACTTC
.	TRBJ2-7	TRBV21-1	.	CASSYSDSFDSYEQYF	TGTGCCAGCAGCTACTCGGACAGCTTTGATTCCTACGAGCAGTACTTC
TRBD2	TRBJ2-2	TRBV7-2	many	CASSLRTSGIGTGELFF	TGTGCCAGCAGCCTCCGGACTAGCGGGATCGGCACCGGGGAGCTGTTTTTT
TRBD1	TRBJ2-6	TRBV5-6	many	CASSTVNRDSRGANVLTF	TGTGCCAGCAGCACCGTAAACCGGGACAGCCGTGGGGCCAACGTCCTGACTTTC
.	TRBJ1-2	TRBV3-1	many	CASSQDAGFSGYTF	TGTGCCAGCAGCCAAGATGCAGGGTTCAGTGGCTACACCTTC
TRBD2	TRBJ2-3	TRBV20-1	.	CSATSGGMNTDTQYF	TGCAGTGCAACTAGCGGGGGGATGAACACAGATACGCAGTATTTT
.	TRBJ2-2	TRBV20-1	many	CSARELGLSGELFF	TGCAGTGCTAGAGAGTTAGGACTATCCGGGGAGCTGTTTTTT
.	TRBJ2-3	TRBV24-1	many	CATSGQGTDTQYF	TGTGCCACCAGTGGACAGGGCACAGATACGCAGTATTTT
TRBD2	TRBJ2-5	TRBV6-1	.	CASSGRRYQETQYF	TGTGCCAGTAGCGGGAGGAGGTACCAAGAGACCCAGTACTTC
.	TRBJ2-7	TRBV29-1	many	CSVAVGLQNPYEQYF	TGCAGCGTTGCCGTAGGACTTCAAAACCCCTACGAGCAGTACTTC
.	TRBJ2-7	TRBV5-5	.	CASSLGTVNEQYF	TGTGCCAGCAGCTTGGGGACAGTCAACGAGCAGTACTTC
TRBD1	TRBJ1-1	TRBV10-1	.	CASSDPGGPEAFF	TGCGCCAGCAGTGATCCAGGGGGCCCTGAAGCTTTCTTT
TRBD2	TRBJ2-1	TRBV12-3/TRBV12-4	.	CASSPSGGAKFF	TGTGCCAGCAGTCCTAGCGGGGGGGCCAAGTTCTTC
.	TRBJ1-1	TRBV20-1	many	CSAWLGAGNTEAFF	TGCAGTGCCTGGTTGGGGGCGGGGAACACTGAAGCTTTCTTT
.	TRBJ2-6	TRBV20-1	.	CSVNPPGANVLTF	TGCAGTGTAAACCCCCCTGGGGCCAACGTCCTGACTTTC
.	TRBJ2-3	TRBV12-3/TRBV12-4	many	CASSFNLLGDTQYF	TGTGCCAGCAGTTTTAATCTTCTCGGGGATACGCAGTATTTT
.	TRBJ2-7	TRBV29-1	many	CSAQRGGASYEQYF	TGCAGCGCGCAGAGGGGCGGAGCCTCCTACGAGCAGTACTTC
TRBD2	TRBJ2-4	TRBV7-8	many	CASSLASGLAKNIQYF	TGTGCCAGCAGCTTAGCTAGCGGGTTAGCCAAAAACATTCAGTACTTC
.	TRBJ2-1	TRBV27	many	CATRKNNEQFF	TGTGCCACCCGAAAGAACAATGAGCAGTTCTTC
.	TRBJ2-1	TRBV11-2	many	CASSLDYYHNEQFF	TGTGCCAGCAGCTTAGATTATTACCACAATGAGCAGTTCTTC
.	TRBJ2-3	TRBV7-6	many	CASSRGSARATDTQYF	TGTGCCAGCAGCAGAGGGTCGGCAAGGGCCACAGATACGCAGTATTTT
.	TRBJ2-3	TRBV4-1	.	CASSQDLTIYTDTQYF	TGCGCCAGCAGCCAAGATCTCACCATATACACAGATACGCAGTATTTT
.	TRBJ2-5	TRBV9	.	CASSELGQGIETQYF	TGTGCCAGCAGCGAACTGGGGCAGGGGATTGAGACCCAGTACTTC
.	TRBJ2-2	TRBV12-3/TRBV12-4	few	CASSFFRTGELFF	TGTGCCAGCAGTTTCTTTCGCACCGGGGAGCTGTTTTTT
.	TRBJ2-2	TRBV6-2/TRBV6-3	.	CASTPGSLNTGELFF	TGTGCCAGCACCCCGGGCAGCCTTAACACCGGGGAGCTGTTTTTT
.	TRBJ1-1	TRBV30	once	CVWSLHRDTEAFF	TGTGTCTGGAGCCTCCATCGGGACACTGAAGCTTTCTTT
TRBD1	TRBJ2-3	TRBV27	few	CASSFRDRGNTDTQYF	TGTGCCAGCAGTTTCCGGGACAGGGGAAACACAGATACGCAGTATTTT
TRBD2	TRBJ2-3	TRBV20-1	.	CSVRGTSGTDTQYF	TGCAGTGTCAGGGGGACTAGCGGGACAGATACGCAGTATTTT
.	TRBJ2-1	TRBV4-3	once	CASSQEQVSCNEQFF	TGCGCCAGCAGCCAAGAACAGGTGTCCTGCAATGAGCAGTTCTTC
.	TRBJ2-5	TRBV7-2	once	CASSLGAAQETQYF	TGTGCCAGCAGCTTAGGGGCGGCCCAAGAGACCCAGTACTTC
.	TRBJ2-7	TRBV5-1	.	CASGGTAYYEQYF	TGCGCCAGCGGCGGGACAGCATACTACGAGCAGTACTTC
.	TRBJ2-2	TRBV7-9	many	CASSPAWTNTGELFF	TGTGCCAGCAGCCCAGCTTGGACAAACACCGGGGAGCTGTTTTTT
.	TRBJ2-5	TRBV5-1	many	CASSSDSHQETQYF	TGCGCCAGCAGCTCAGACAGCCACCAAGAGACCCAGTACTTC
.	TRBJ1-5	TRBV4-1	few	CASSQVVTSNQPQHF	TGCGCCAGCAGCCAAGTAGTGACTAGCAATCAGCCCCAGCATTTT
.	TRBJ2-2	TRBV5-1	.	CASSLALSNTGELFF	TGCGCCAGCAGCTTGGCTTTATCGAACACCGGGGAGCTGTTTTTT